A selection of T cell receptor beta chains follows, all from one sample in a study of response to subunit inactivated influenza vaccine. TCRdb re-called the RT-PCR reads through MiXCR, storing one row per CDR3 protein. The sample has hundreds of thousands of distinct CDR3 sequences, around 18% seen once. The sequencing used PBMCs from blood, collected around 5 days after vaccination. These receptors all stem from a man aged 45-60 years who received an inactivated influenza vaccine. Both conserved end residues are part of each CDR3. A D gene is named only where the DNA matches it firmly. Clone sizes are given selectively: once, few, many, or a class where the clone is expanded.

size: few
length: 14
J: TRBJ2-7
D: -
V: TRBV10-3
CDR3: CAISEPEPPGEQYF
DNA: TGTGCCATCAGTGAGCCGGAACCGCCCGGCGAGCAGTACTTC

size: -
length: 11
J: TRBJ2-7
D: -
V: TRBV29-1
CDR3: CSVVGAREQYF
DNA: TGCAGCGTTGTGGGGGCCCGCGAGCAGTACTTC

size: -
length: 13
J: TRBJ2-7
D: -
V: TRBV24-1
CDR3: CATSSPGSYEQYF
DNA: TGTGCCACCTCTAGTCCGGGAAGCTACGAGCAGTACTTC

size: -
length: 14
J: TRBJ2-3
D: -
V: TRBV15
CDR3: CATSSRPRGDTQYF
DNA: TGTGCCACCAGCTCTCGACCCCGCGGAGATACGCAGTATTTT

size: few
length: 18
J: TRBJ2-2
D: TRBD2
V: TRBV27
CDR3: CASRLRGAGGPNTGELFF
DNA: TGTGCCAGCAGACTTAGGGGAGCGGGGGGCCCTAACACCGGGGAGCTGTTTTTT

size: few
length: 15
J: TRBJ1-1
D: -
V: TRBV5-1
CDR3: CASSLAAGINTEAFF
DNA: TGCGCCAGCAGCTTGGCAGCAGGGATAAACACTGAAGCTTTCTTT

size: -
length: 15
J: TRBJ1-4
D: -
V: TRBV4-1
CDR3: CASSPLDRRNEKLFF
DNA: TGCGCCAGCAGCCCGTTGGACCGGCGAAATGAAAAACTGTTTTTT

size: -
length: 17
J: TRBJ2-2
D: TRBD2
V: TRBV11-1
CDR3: CASSLWGTSGNTGELFF
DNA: TGTGCCAGCAGCTTATGGGGGACTAGCGGGAACACCGGGGAGCTGTTTTTT

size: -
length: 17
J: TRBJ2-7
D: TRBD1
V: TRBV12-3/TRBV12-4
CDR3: CASSLYGQGSTTYEQYF
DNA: TGTGCCAGCAGTTTATACGGACAGGGGTCCACAACCTACGAGCAGTACTTC

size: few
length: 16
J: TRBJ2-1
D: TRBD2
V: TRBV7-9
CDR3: CASSVSSSGSYNEQFF
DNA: TGTGCCAGCAGCGTATCGTCTAGCGGCTCCTACAATGAGCAGTTCTTC

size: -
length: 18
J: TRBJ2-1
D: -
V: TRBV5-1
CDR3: CASSLGDFFVGTYNEQFF
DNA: TGCGCCAGCAGCTTGGGGGACTTTTTTGTGGGGACCTACAATGAGCAGTTCTTC

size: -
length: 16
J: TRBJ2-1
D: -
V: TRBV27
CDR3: CASSLSGRGLYNEQFF
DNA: TGTGCCAGCAGTTTATCAGGCAGGGGATTATACAATGAGCAGTTCTTC

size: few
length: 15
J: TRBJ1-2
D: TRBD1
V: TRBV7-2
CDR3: CASSSRRDRAYGYTF
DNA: TGTGCCAGCAGCTCGCGTCGGGACAGGGCCTATGGCTACACCTTC

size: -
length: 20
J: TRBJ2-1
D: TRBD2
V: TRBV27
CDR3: CASSPRLAGGPGASYNEQFF
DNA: TGTGCCAGCAGTCCCCGACTAGCGGGAGGGCCCGGTGCATCCTACAATGAGCAGTTCTTC

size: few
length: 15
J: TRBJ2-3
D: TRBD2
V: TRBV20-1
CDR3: CSALPSGARTDTQYF
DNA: TGCAGTGCTTTACCTAGCGGAGCTCGCACAGATACGCAGTATTTT

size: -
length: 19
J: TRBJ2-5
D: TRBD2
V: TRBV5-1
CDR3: CASSVPTPLAGAFQETQYF
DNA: TGCGCCAGCAGCGTCCCGACCCCTCTAGCGGGGGCCTTCCAAGAGACCCAGTACTTC

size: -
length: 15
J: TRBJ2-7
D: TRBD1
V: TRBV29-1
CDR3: CSVGVPGTGVHEQYF
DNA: TGCAGCGTTGGGGTGCCCGGGACAGGGGTCCACGAGCAGTACTTC

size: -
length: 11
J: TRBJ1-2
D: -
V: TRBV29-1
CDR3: CSVVEDYGYTF
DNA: TGCAGCGTTGTCGAGGACTATGGCTACACCTTC

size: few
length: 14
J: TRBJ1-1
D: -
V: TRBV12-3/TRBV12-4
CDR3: CASSRGSARAEAFF
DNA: TGTGCCAGCAGTCGAGGATCGGCCAGAGCTGAAGCTTTCTTT

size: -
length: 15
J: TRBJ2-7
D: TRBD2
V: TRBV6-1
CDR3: CASRPGSGGIDEQYF
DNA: TGTGCCAGCAGACCCGGGAGCGGGGGAATCGACGAGCAGTACTTC

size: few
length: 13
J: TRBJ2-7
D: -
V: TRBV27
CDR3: CASRDGDFYEQYF
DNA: TGTGCCAGCCGGGACGGCGATTTCTACGAGCAGTACTTC

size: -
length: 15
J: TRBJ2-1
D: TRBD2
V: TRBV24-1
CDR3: CATSVRLAGANEQFF
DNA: TGTGCCACCAGTGTCAGACTAGCGGGAGCCAATGAGCAGTTCTTC

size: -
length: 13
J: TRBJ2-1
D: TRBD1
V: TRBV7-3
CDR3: CASSKDRNGEQFF
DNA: TGTGCCAGCAGCAAGGACAGGAACGGTGAGCAGTTCTTC

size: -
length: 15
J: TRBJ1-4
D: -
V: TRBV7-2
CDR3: CASSLMGAAGEKLFF
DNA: TGTGCCAGCAGCTTAATGGGGGCCGCGGGTGAAAAACTGTTTTTT

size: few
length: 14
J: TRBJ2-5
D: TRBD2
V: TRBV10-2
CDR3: CASSPGGQLETQYF
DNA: TGCGCCAGCAGCCCGGGAGGGCAGTTAGAGACCCAGTACTTC

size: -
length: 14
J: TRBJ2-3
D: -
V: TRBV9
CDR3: CASSAIGTGPTQYF
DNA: TGTGCCAGCAGCGCGATTGGGACGGGGCCTACGCAGTATTTT

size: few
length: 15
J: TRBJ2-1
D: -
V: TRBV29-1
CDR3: CSVHSGQDSYNEQFF
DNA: TGCAGCGTCCACTCAGGTCAAGACTCCTACAATGAGCAGTTCTTC

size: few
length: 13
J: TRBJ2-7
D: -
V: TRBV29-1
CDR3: CSVIIAGSYEQYF
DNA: TGCAGCGTTATAATTGCGGGGTCCTACGAGCAGTACTTC

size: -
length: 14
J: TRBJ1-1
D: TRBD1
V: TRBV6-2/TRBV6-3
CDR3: CASRRSGGEAEAFF
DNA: TGTGCCAGCAGAAGATCAGGGGGCGAGGCCGAAGCTTTCTTT

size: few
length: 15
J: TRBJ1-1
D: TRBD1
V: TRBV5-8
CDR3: CASSSPTGGDTEAFF
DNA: TGTGCCAGCAGCTCGCCCACAGGGGGGGACACTGAAGCTTTCTTT

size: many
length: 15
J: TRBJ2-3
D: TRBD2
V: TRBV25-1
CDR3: CASSDSSGYTDTQYF
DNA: TGTGCCAGCAGTGATTCTAGCGGGTACACAGATACGCAGTATTTT

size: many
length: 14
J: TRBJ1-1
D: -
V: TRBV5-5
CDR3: CASTSAPENTEAFF
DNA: TGTGCCAGCACCTCGGCCCCAGAGAACACTGAAGCTTTCTTT

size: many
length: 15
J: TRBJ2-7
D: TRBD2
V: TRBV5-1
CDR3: CASSETSGFSYEQYF
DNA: TGCGCCAGCAGCGAGACTAGCGGGTTCTCCTACGAGCAGTACTTC

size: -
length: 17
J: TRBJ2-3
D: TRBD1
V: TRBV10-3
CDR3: CAISGALGQGATDTQYF
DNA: TGTGCCATCAGTGGAGCCCTCGGACAGGGGGCGACAGATACGCAGTATTTT

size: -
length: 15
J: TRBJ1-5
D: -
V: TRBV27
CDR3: CASSLWADSNQPQHF
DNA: TGTGCCAGCAGTTTATGGGCAGATAGCAATCAGCCCCAGCATTTT

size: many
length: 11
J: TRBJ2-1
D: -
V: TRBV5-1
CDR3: CASSFNNEQFF
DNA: TGTGCCAGCAGTTTCAACAATGAGCAGTTCTTC

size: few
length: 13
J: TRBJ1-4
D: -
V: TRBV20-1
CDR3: CSARETTNEKLFF
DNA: TGCAGTGCTAGGGAGACAACTAATGAAAAACTGTTTTTT

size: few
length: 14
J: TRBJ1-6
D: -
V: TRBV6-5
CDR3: CASSYGAARETLHF
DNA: TGTGCCAGCAGTTACGGGGCAGCCCGGGAGACCCTCCACTTT

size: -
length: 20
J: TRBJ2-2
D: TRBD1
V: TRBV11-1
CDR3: CASSSTEITGASTNTGELFF
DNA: TGTGCCAGCAGCTCCACCGAAATTACAGGGGCGTCTACGAACACCGGGGAGCTGTTTTTT

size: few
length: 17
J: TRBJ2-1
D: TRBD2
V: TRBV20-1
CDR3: CSAPGTSGRAVYNEQFF
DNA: TGCAGTGCTCCCGGGACTAGCGGGAGGGCCGTCTACAATGAGCAGTTCTTC

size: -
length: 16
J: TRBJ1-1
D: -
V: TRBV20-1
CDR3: CSARDVIDSGNTEAFF
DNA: TGCAGTGCTAGAGACGTGATAGACAGCGGCAACACTGAAGCTTTCTTT

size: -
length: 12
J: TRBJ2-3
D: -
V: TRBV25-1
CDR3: CASSDPIDTQYF
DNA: TGTGCCAGCAGTGATCCCATAGATACGCAGTATTTT

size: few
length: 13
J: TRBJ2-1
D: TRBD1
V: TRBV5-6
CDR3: CASSLNRGHEQFF
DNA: TGTGCCAGCAGCTTAAACAGGGGGCATGAGCAGTTCTTC

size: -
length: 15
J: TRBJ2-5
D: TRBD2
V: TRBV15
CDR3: CATSRRENRRETQYF
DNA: TGTGCCACCAGCAGGCGGGAGAACCGCCGAGAGACCCAGTACTTC

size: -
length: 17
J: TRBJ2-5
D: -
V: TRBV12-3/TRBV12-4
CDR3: CASSLDTIRDSEETQYF
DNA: TGTGCCAGCAGCTTGGATACCATCCGGGACTCGGAAGAGACCCAGTACTTC

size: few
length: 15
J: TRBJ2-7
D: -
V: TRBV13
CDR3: CASSLGGGPYYEQYF
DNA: TGTGCCAGCAGCTTAGGGGGTGGTCCCTACTACGAGCAGTACTTC

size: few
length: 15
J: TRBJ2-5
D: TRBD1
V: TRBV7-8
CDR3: CASSLPDRAQETQYF
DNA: TGTGCCAGCAGCTTACCCGACAGGGCCCAAGAGACCCAGTACTTC

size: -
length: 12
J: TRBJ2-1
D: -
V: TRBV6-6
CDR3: CGDLCSYNEQFF
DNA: TGTGGGGACCTTTGCTCCTACAATGAGCAGTTCTTC

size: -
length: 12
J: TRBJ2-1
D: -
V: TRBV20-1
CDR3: CSAPRLWNEQFF
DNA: TGCAGTGCTCCACGATTGTGGAATGAGCAGTTCTTC

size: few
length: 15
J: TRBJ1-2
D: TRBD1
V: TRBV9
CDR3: CASGRTGGFYYGYTF
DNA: TGTGCCAGCGGACGGACAGGGGGCTTTTATTATGGCTACACCTTC

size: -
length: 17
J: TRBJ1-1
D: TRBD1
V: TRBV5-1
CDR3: CASSLTGETGGTVEAFF
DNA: TGCGCCAGCAGTTTGACAGGGGAGACGGGGGGGACGGTGGAAGCTTTCTTT

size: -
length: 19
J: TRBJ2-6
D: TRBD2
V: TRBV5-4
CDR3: CASSLAVAGAPSGANVLTF
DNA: TGTGCCAGCAGCTTGGCGGTAGCGGGGGCCCCCTCTGGGGCCAACGTCCTGACTTTC

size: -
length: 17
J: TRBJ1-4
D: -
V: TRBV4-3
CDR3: CASSQGPAQTTNEKLFF
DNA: TGCGCCAGCAGCCAAGGCCCCGCTCAAACAACTAATGAAAAACTGTTTTTT

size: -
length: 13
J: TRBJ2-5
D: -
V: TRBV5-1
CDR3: CASSWCHQETQYF
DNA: TGCGCCAGCAGCTGGTGTCATCAAGAGACCCAGTACTTC

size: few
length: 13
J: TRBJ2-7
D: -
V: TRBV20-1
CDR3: CSAAGTPSSEQYF
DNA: TGCAGTGCTGCTGGGACACCTAGCTCCGAGCAGTACTTC

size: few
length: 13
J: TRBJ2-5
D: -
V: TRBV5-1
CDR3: CASSPQGWETQYF
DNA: TGCGCCAGCAGCCCCCAGGGTTGGGAGACCCAGTACTTC

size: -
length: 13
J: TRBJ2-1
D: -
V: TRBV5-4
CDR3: CASSGTVNNEQFF
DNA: TGTGCCAGCAGCGGGACTGTTAACAATGAGCAGTTCTTC

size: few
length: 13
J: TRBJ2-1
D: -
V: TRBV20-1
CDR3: CSARGDPQREQFF
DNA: TGCAGTGCTAGAGGGGACCCGCAACGCGAGCAGTTCTTC

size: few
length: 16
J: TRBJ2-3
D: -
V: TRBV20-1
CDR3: CSARAGQGGDTDTQYF
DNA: TGCAGTGCTAGAGCTGGACAGGGAGGGGACACAGATACGCAGTATTTT